These 16 T cell receptor beta chains were all obtained from the same sample, sequenced in a study of identical twins. TCRdb re-called the 5' RACE reads through MiXCR, storing one row per CDR3 protein. The sample lists 400,000 to 650,000 distinct CDR3 sequences, under 25% occurring once. The sample also formed part of further work on T cells expressing NK-cell markers.

Sequencing was carried out using CD4+ T cells sorted from blood. Source of these receptors: a woman younger than 35 in good health.

The chain links TRBV15 to TRBJ1-1; 7 nucleotides match TRBD1. The J segment lost 6 bases and the V segment lost 3 bases, leaving 10 bases of the junction unmatched. This CDR3 has 15 residues. From germline, CDR1 is LNHNV and CDR2 YYDKDF (reference sequence). CDR3 DNA: TGTGCCACCAGCAGGCCCCTGACAGGGATGGCTGAAGCTTTCTTT. It yields the protein CATSRPLTGMAEAFF.

This clonotype showed up just a few times. The chain carries TRBV12-3 or TRBV12-4 and TRBJ2-5; D perhaps matches TRBD1 (6 bases). Trimming took off 4 bases at V and 7 bases at J, with 10 bases between the two ends. This CDR3 has 12 amino acids. The chain's CDR3 is CASSWTAGTQYF. CDR3 sequence (DNA): TGTGCCAGCAGTTGGACAGCCGGGACCCAGTACTTC.

The table lists this clonotype with a few counts. The V gene is TRBV12-3 or TRBV12-4, the J gene TRBJ1-2; unclear D gene. The CDR3 loop spans 12 amino acids. V dropped 6 bases and J dropped 4 bases, with 9 bases sitting between them. The CDR3: CASSRFGYGYTF. The CDR3 coding sequence is TGTGCCAGCAGCAGGTTTGGCTATGGCTACACCTTC.

This clonotype was observed a handful of times. This chain joins TRBV28 and TRBJ2-1; TRBD1 matches 9 bases. Trimming removed 6 bases from V and 3 bases from J; junction bases left unmatched: 6. This CDR3 region has 15 residues. Germline CDR1 reads MDHEN; CDR2 reads SYDVKM. CDR3 sequence: CASRSPGQGYNEQFF. CDR3 bases: TGTGCCAGCAGGTCACCGGGACAGGGCTACAATGAGCAGTTCTTC.

This clonotype was found a few times. The gene calls are TRBV6-5 and TRBJ1-2, with D unresolved. The V gene's germline CDR1 is MNHEY and CDR2 SVGAGI. V shed 0 bases and J shed 7 bases, with 12 bases lying between them. This CDR3 region has 14 residues. The DNA for the CDR3 is TGTGCCAGCAGTTACTCGGCGAATGCGGGTGGCTACACCTTC. This codes for CASSYSANAGGYTF.

The gene calls are TRBV20-1 and TRBJ2-5; D tentatively fits TRBD1 or TRBD2 (5 bases each). Trimming stripped 5 bases from V and 5 bases from J, with 21 bases between. The CDR3 is made up of 15 amino acids. From germline, CDR1 is DFQATT and CDR2 SNEGSKA (reference sequence). CDR3 DNA sequence: TGCAGTGCTCTTTACGCTGTCGGGACCGGGGAGACCCAGTACTTC. It encodes CSALYAVGTGETQYF.

In its sample, this clonotype was seen many times. The chain employs TRBV15 and TRBJ2-1, with 8 bases lining up with TRBD2. CDR3 length: 15 amino acids. Looked up from germline, CDR1 is LNHNV and CDR2 is YYDKDF (reference sequence). V dropped 5 bases and J dropped 6; count of bases not matched to a gene: 9. The CDR3 protein is CATSVSGSGINEQFF. DNA of the CDR3: TGTGCCACCAGCGTAAGCGGGAGTGGCATCAATGAGCAGTTCTTC.

This clonotype was detected only a few times. The genes are TRBV24-1 and TRBJ2-1; TRBD2 aligns across 14 bases. Per the germline V gene, CDR1 is KGHDR and CDR2 is SFDVKD. V shed 4 bases, J shed 8 bases, and the junction held 9 bases outside the gene matches. The CDR3 covers 17 residues. This CDR3 is CATSDRTTSGGADEQFF. Here the CDR3 DNA reads TGTGCCACCAGTGACCGAACGACTAGCGGGGGGGCTGATGAGCAGTTCTTC.

This clonotype was detected many times. The genes are TRBV7-2 and TRBJ2-7; D uncertain. Trimming stripped 5 bases from V and 0 bases from J, with 8 bases between. The CDR3 is 13 residues long. Germline CDR1 reads SGHTA; CDR2 reads FQGNSA. The CDR3 nucleotides are TGTGCCAGCAGCATAGAGAGCTCCTACGAGCAGTACTTC. Protein sequence: CASSIESSYEQYF. The whole variable domain, remainder taken from reference TRBV7-2 and TRBJ2-7, is GAGVSQSPSNKVTEKGKDVELRCDPISGHTALYWYRQSLGQGLEFLIYFQGNSAPDKSGLPSDRFSAERTGGSVSTLTIQRTQQEDSAVYLCASSIESSYEQYFGPGTRLTVT.

J is TRBJ2-1 and V is TRBV24-1; 10 bases align to TRBD2. Losses at the gene ends were 3 bases for V and 7 bases for J; bases not matched to a gene: 8. The CDR3 extends over 16 amino acids. Germline lookup yields CDR1 KGHDR and CDR2 SFDVKD. The CDR3 is CATSDPTAGGLNEQFF. CDR3 sequence (DNA): TGTGCCACCAGTGATCCCACAGCGGGGGGGCTTAATGAGCAGTTCTTC.

The sample holds a few counts of this clonotype. The chain uses TRBV10-3 and TRBJ2-2; the D is unclear. The CDR3 loop spans 16 amino acids. V lost 0 bases to trimming and J lost 2 bases, with 10 bases between them. Germline assignment: CDR1 ENHRY and CDR2 SYGVKD. The CDR3 loop reads CAISESKVRNTGELFF. As DNA, the CDR3 is TGTGCCATCAGTGAGTCGAAGGTGCGAAACACCGGGGAGCTGTTTTTT.

The chain's CDR3 is CASSLGGTFYNEQFF. The CDR3 region has the DNA TGTGCCAGCAGCTTAGGAGGAACTTTCTACAATGAGCAGTTCTTC. This rearrangement joins TRBV7-2 to TRBJ2-1; the D is unclear. This CDR3 is built from 15 residues. The V end was cut by 1 base, the J end by 3 bases, with 10 bases between. CDR1 and CDR2 from the germline V gene are SGHTA and FQGNSA. The full variable domain, in which reference TRBV7-2 and TRBJ2-1 provide the parts outside the CDR3, is GAGVSQSPSNKVTEKGKDVELRCDPISGHTALYWYRQSLGQGLEFLIYFQGNSAPDKSGLPSDRFSAERTGGSVSTLTIQRTQQEDSAVYLCASSLGGTFYNEQFFGPGTRLTVL.

This clonotype occurred a few times. The chain links TRBV20-1 to TRBJ2-7, with a weak D call TRBD2 (6 bases). CDR1 DFQATT and CDR2 SNEGSKA come from the germline V gene (reference sequence). This CDR3 comprises 13 residues. Trimming removed 2 bases from V and 2 bases from J, with 10 bases in between. CDR3 sequence: CSARMGGAYEQYF. CDR3 nucleotide sequence: TGCAGTGCTAGAATGGGCGGGGCCTACGAGCAGTACTTC.

The chain uses TRBV20-1 and TRBJ2-1; D not resolved. Trimming took off 2 bases at V and 4 bases at J, with 9 bases between the two ends. Germline CDR1 reads DFQATT; CDR2 reads SNEGSKA (reference sequence). The CDR3 covers 13 residues. The DNA for the CDR3 is TGCAGTGCTAGATTTCCCGAGTACAATGAGCAGTTCTTC. Protein product: CSARFPEYNEQFF.

The rearrangement links TRBV7-9 to TRBJ2-1, with a possible D match to TRBD2 (6 bases). Between the trimmed V and J ends, which lost 3 bases and 2 bases, there was a span of 11 bases. The CDR3 extends over 15 amino acids. Per germline, CDR1 SEHNR and CDR2 FQNEAQ (reference sequence). The CDR3 DNA sequence: TGTGCCAGCAGCTTTCGAACGGGAGCCTACAATGAGCAGTTCTTC. This translates into CASSFRTGAYNEQFF.

In this sample, this clonotype turned up a few times. This chain joins TRBV3-1 and TRBJ2-2, with 7 bases lining up with TRBD1. The trim removed 6 bases at V and 4 bases at J, leaving 8 bases unmatched. Germline-derived CDR1 and CDR2 are LGHDT and YNNKEL (reference sequence). The CDR3 covers 15 residues. This chain's CDR3 is CASRNRGDGTGELFF. The CDR3 DNA reads as TGTGCCAGCAGAAACAGGGGCGATGGCACCGGGGAGCTGTTTTTT.